The rows below give T cell receptor beta chains drawn from one sample of a study of T cells after yellow fever vaccination. TCRdb re-derived calls from the 5' RACE reads in MiXCR, one entry per CDR3 protein. The profile shows roughly 300,000 distinct CDR3 sequences, 8% to 9.5% of them singletons. The sequencing here drew on PBMCs, taken 45 days after the first yellow fever vaccination. These TCRs come from a man between 18 and 29 years old who received the YFV17D yellow fever vaccine. CDR3s include the opening cysteine and the closing phenylalanine or tryptophan. A D gene is named only where the DNA matches it firmly. Size is stated for part of the rows, as once, few or many counts, or as a class when the clone is expanded.

V,D,J,size,DNA,CDR3
TRBV13,TRBD1,TRBJ1-1,few,TGTGCCAGCAGCGGAGGGGACAGGGGGAACACTGAAGCTTTCTTT,CASSGGDRGNTEAFF
TRBV4-3,TRBD1,TRBJ2-2,few,TGCGCCAGCAGCCAAAGCAGGGGGCATACCGGGGAGCTGTTTTTT,CASSQSRGHTGELFF
TRBV15,TRBD1,TRBJ2-5,-,TGTGCCACCAGCAGAGAAGGGACAGCAGAAGAGACCCAGTACTTC,CATSREGTAEETQYF
TRBV5-5,-,TRBJ1-1,few,TGTGCCAGCGGCACAACAGGGTACACTGAAGCTTTCTTT,CASGTTGYTEAFF
TRBV4-1,-,TRBJ2-3,few,TGCGCCAGCAGCCAAGAAGGGGCGTCGGGGTATACGCAGTATTTT,CASSQEGASGYTQYF
TRBV4-3,-,TRBJ2-6,many,TGCGCCAGCAGCCAAGTACCTGGAGGGGACGGGGCCAACGTCCTGACTTTC,CASSQVPGGDGANVLTF
TRBV3-1,-,TRBJ1-5,few,TGTGCCAGCAGCCAAGATTTTACAGTCAATCAGCCCCAGCATTTT,CASSQDFTVNQPQHF
TRBV15,-,TRBJ2-7,few,TGTGCCACCAGCAGAGAAGGGCTCGGATTCTACGAGCAGTACTTC,CATSREGLGFYEQYF
TRBV9,TRBD2,TRBJ2-1,-,TGTGCCAGCAGCGTTAGCGGGGGGGCCTGGGAGCAGTTCTTC,CASSVSGGAWEQFF
TRBV7-6,TRBD2,TRBJ2-5,-,TGTGCCAGCAGCTTAGCAGCAGCGGGGGTAATAGAGACCCAGTACTTC,CASSLAAAGVIETQYF
TRBV5-4,TRBD1,TRBJ2-3,-,TGTGCCAGCAGCTCGGACAGGGGCAGGGATACGCAGTATTTT,CASSSDRGRDTQYF
TRBV10-3,TRBD2,TRBJ2-5,many,TGTGCCATCAGTGAACGGATGGGGGGGTACCAAGAGACCCAGTACTTC,CAISERMGGYQETQYF
TRBV2,TRBD1,TRBJ2-5,-,TGTGCCAGCAGTGAAATACAGGGGCCCCAAGAGACCCAGTACTTC,CASSEIQGPQETQYF
TRBV3-1,TRBD1,TRBJ1-1,few,TGTGCCAGCAGCCAATACGACAGGGGCACTGAAGCTTTCTTT,CASSQYDRGTEAFF
TRBV4-3,-,TRBJ1-2,few,TGCGCCAGCAGCCAAGATCTGCCGAGTGGCTACACCTTC,CASSQDLPSGYTF
TRBV11-1,-,TRBJ1-1,few,TGTGCCAGCAGCTTTATGTCATTAGGTGAAGCTTTCTTT,CASSFMSLGEAFF
TRBV6-5,-,TRBJ1-2,-,TGTGCCAGCAGTTACTCAGGGGAGAGACCTAACTATGGCTACACCTTC,CASSYSGERPNYGYTF
TRBV28,-,TRBJ1-4,once,TGTGCCAGCAGTTCCCACGGGACGGGTAATGAAAAACTGTTTTTT,CASSSHGTGNEKLFF
TRBV5-1,-,TRBJ2-5,few,TGCGCCAGCAAGAGGGATGAGACCCAGTACTTC,CASKRDETQYF
TRBV7-2,-,TRBJ2-1,few,TGTGCCAGCAGCTTAGACCCGGGTTATGAGCAGTTCTTC,CASSLDPGYEQFF
TRBV12-3/TRBV12-4,TRBD1,TRBJ1-1,few,TGTGCCAGTCGGGACAGGCAGACTGAAGCTTTCTTT,CASRDRQTEAFF
TRBV4-1,TRBD1,TRBJ2-5,many,TGCGCCAGCAGCCAAGCCGGACAGGGCATCCAAGAGACCCAGTACTTC,CASSQAGQGIQETQYF
TRBV10-1,-,TRBJ2-7,few,TGCGCCAGCAGTGAAGGTTTTTGGACAGACCTCTACGAGCAGTACTTC,CASSEGFWTDLYEQYF
TRBV4-3,-,TRBJ2-3,-,TGCGCCAGCAGCCCTTTCGGCACGGGCAGCACAGATACGCAGTATTTT,CASSPFGTGSTDTQYF
TRBV5-1,TRBD1,TRBJ1-1,few,TGCGCCAGCAGCCGAGGGACAGGGGGCCAGGTGAACACTGAAGCTTTCTTT,CASSRGTGGQVNTEAFF